This T cell receptor beta chain was found in a study of T cells in localized non-small cell lung cancer. The protocol was immunoSEQ multiplex PCR, while the TCRdb copy is restricted to in-frame clones and leaves out a portion. The profile shows approximately 4,000 clones, about 25% of them singletons. In germline, CDR1 is KGHSH, CDR2 LQKENI. V was shortened by 3 bases and J by 8 bases, with 17 bases between the two germline ends. This CDR3 is built from 15 residues. A remark on this clone: Its target is unknown.

Study results and caveats: Researchers found a median roughly 56 of the top 100 tumor clones in adjacent lung.

The clonotype comes from a woman between 35 and 75 years old with stage I lung adenocarcinoma. The source was lung tumor tissue, collected before any cancer treatment. This rearrangement joins TRBV18 to TRBJ2-4; D unclear. CDR3 sequence reads: CASSPVGGRVDIQYF. DNA of the CDR3: TGTGCCAGCTCACCCGTTGGCGGTCGTGTCGACATTCAGTACTTC.